A single T cell receptor beta chain is shown here with its context. Its antigen is still unknown. The sample is drawn from a study of cytomegalovirus exposure and HLA in healthy donors. Broader study findings: Later analysis indicated greater clonal expansion among HLA-associated TCR beta chains than among equally common other chains. Prior analysis indicated that the majority of TCR beta V segments exhibited productivity approximately 90% or approximately 30% of the time.

The PCR ran on 60 Vbeta and 13 Jbeta primers. Clones were read by immunoSEQ multiplex PCR, and TCRdb kept only the in-frame ones, dropping some. The top ten hold roughly 9.7% of the sample, which has approximately 100,000 clones, 77% seen once. The CDR3 is 13 amino acids. Germline V gene sequence: CDR1 SGHTA, CDR2 FQGNSA. V was shortened by 4 bases and J by 7 bases, with 12 bases between the two germline ends. The gene calls are TRBV7-2 and TRBJ2-3; D might be TRBD1 (6 bases). This TCR derives from a middle-aged man in good health and CMV-seropositive. The source material was PBMCs. CDR3 bases: TGTGCCAGCAGCTCAGGACAGCAGAATACGCAGTATTTT. Amino acids: CASSSGQQNTQYF.